Below, one T cell receptor beta chain is given with its context. What it recognizes is unknown. Method: immunoSEQ multiplex PCR; TCRdb's copy keeps in-frame clones and lacks some. This sample carries 300,000 to 450,000 clones, 75% to 90% of them seen once, and the ten largest clones take roughly 0.82%. The data were taken from a study of cytomegalovirus exposure and HLA in healthy donors. Study-wide findings and caveats: Researchers catalogued approximately 160 TCR beta chains as cytomegalovirus-associated. First-cohort TCR clusters were later found to tend to co-occur in the approximately 120 validation repertoires. Three CMV-associated chains were confirmed in vitro to be specific for CMV antigens.

From the roughly 120-subject validation cohort, which was separate from the roughly 670-subject first cohort, the donors were drawn. V lost 6 bases and J 5 bases, leaving 16 bases between the germline ends. CDR1 and CDR2 from the germline V gene are SNHLY and FYNNEI. The CDR3 runs to 14 residues. The clonotype comes from a woman in her late teens or twenties in good health and CMV-seronegative. Input material: PBMCs. J is TRBJ1-2 and V is TRBV2; tentative D call: TRBD1 (6 bases). CDR3 sequence: CASSDILTGYGYTF. The CDR3 DNA reads as TGTGCCAGCAGCGATATATTAACAGGGTATGGCTACACCTTC.